This TCR beta chain was recorded in a study of Graves' ophthalmopathy and Graves' hyperthyroidism. Comment on this clonotype: The antigen is unknown.

Trimming took off 1 base at V and 5 bases at J, with 20 bases between the two ends. CDR1 MGHDK and CDR2 SYGVNS come from the germline V gene. This CDR3 contains 17 residues. General study results and limits: At about 69% sensitivity and about 72% specificity, the model predicted progression of the ophthalmopathy.

Investigators amplified TCR beta CDR3 regions from RNA transcripts. The library came from an HTBI-primed first-round RT-PCR and a second-round multiplex PCR. Each CDR3 protein gets one entry after TCRdb re-called the multiplex PCR reads with MiXCR. The sample includes about 660,000 distinct CDR3 sequences, about two fifths seen only once; the top ten take 3% to 3.5%. The sequenced sample consisted of peripheral blood. The chain carries TRBV25-1 and TRBJ2-5; the D gene is possibly TRBD2 (7 bases). The TCR was taken from an adult man with Graves' ophthalmopathy. The CDR3 is CASSESPGRGRTETQYF. The DNA for the CDR3 is TGTGCCAGCAGTGAATCACCGGGGCGGGGGCGGACGGAGACCCAGTACTTC.